This TCR beta chain was observed in a study of shared clonotypes between healthy human individuals (dated by TCRdb to about 2020). About the full investigation: The cohort included three men and a couple of women between 18 and 49 years of age. For each donor, three plates each were used for CD4 naive and CD4 memory, two plates were used for CD8 naive, and one plate was used for CD8 memory. The study deeply sequenced blood TCR repertoires of about 5 healthy adults to estimate repertoire size and the extent of clonotype sharing between individuals. To increase sequencing depth and limit assay-specific biases, different laboratories used diverse techniques to prepare libraries and sequence TCR repertoires. Between about 0.94 and 10 billion PBMCs per donor were obtained by leukapheresis.

From the cysteine through the phenylalanine, the CDR3 covers 16 amino acids. Just the 48-base CDR3 DNA is kept, in frame starting at base 1. V is pared back by 4 bases and J by 6 bases, with 18 bases lying between the germline termini. CDR1 LNHNV and CDR2 YYDKDF are derived from the germline V gene (reference sequence). The donors were healthy, HIV-negative adults who had no recently reported acute infections or vaccinations. Only Caucasian adults living in Nashville, Tennessee, USA were represented among the donors. CD4+ T cells were enriched by magnetic negative selection, after which naive cells were positively selected on CD45RA and the negative fraction was taken as the memory subset. After blood collection by leukapheresis, PBMCs were isolated using Ficoll-Histopaque density gradient centrifugation and then cryopreserved in the vapor phase of liquid nitrogen. Analytical flow cytometry was used to check the purity and quantity of each magnetically sorted T cell population. Genomic DNA was isolated from each sorted fraction and quantified by UV absorbance on a Nanodrop 2000c.

Regarding this clone: The antigen it recognizes is unknown. Nothing much larger sits one base from this clone, and base qualities are not available.

Using the deep immunoSEQ assay, TCR CDR3 regions were amplified from genomic DNA by multiplex PCR. For each cell subset, the extracted genomic DNA was distributed evenly across all wells of several immunoSEQ 96-well plates, and each plate served as one replicate. Each replicate PCR for sorted subsets received about 210 ng genomic DNA, equal to about 29,000 T cell genomes. Purified libraries were measured with a Qubit 3.0 fluorometer, size-checked on a Bioanalyzer 2100, and measured again with the KAPA Library Quantification kit. Every immunoSEQ 96-well plate was sequenced on a dedicated single-read 150-cycle Illumina NextSeq 550 flow cell. In the original analysis: The immunoSEQ output contained only junctional sequences without quality scores, so filtering could not match that applied to full-length reads. Sequences were annotated with PyIR, a Python wrapper for IgBLAST v1.9, using IMGT germline references to assign V/J genes and CDR3. Any read was removed if the V/J assignment was weak (E-value above 1e-6), the CDR3 was missing, or the read contained stop codons, out-of-frame junctions, or ambiguous translated residues. V3J clonotypes were defined as sequences sharing an identical inferred V gene, J gene, and CDR3 amino acid sequence. Percentage overlap between repertoires was computed as shared unique clonotypes divided by the size of the smaller repertoire. Three approaches were used to assess repertoire richness: RTK rarefaction, the Chao1 estimator, and Recon v2.1 estimates of unobserved clonotypes. Generation probabilities for all TCRbeta clonotypes obtained by the gDNA method from several donors were computed using OLGA. In TCRdb, the immuneACCESS table is reduced to in-frame sequences with V and J assigned. These tables do not hold every clone; where another copy was compared, an unresolved V gene accounts for under half, and the others remain unexplained. V, J and clone size are taken as reported in that table, and D and trimming were inferred from the DNA itself. Present in this sample are roughly 1,500,000 clones, approximately 98.5% of which were seen just once. Approximately 0.4% of the sample goes to the ten largest clones.

What the work shows at the level of the full study, not this receptor alone: Higher generation probabilities were observed for clonotypes shared by all four sorted-subset donors than for non-shared clonotypes. When a handful of donors were compared, the shared fraction of clonotypes was about 5.2% for naive CD4, approximately 3.5% for naive CD8, 2% to 2.5% for memory CD4, and 0.4% for memory CD8. Sampling was limited to blood, and TCR repertoires in tissue likely differ from TCR repertoires in blood. Pairwise subsampling led to the expectation that sequencing depth would affect the degree of clonotype sharing among donors. Naive subsets generally had larger estimated clonotype richness than memory subsets. Incomplete sequencing was indicated by rarefaction of sorted-subset datasets, despite the large sequencing depth. Because the study included only a small number of donors, the genetic and exposure-history diversity represented was limited.

The source of this sequence is a man under 40 in good health. The receptor chain draws on TRBV15 and TRBJ1-4, with TRBD1 tentatively as D gene (6 bases match). The sequencing sample was made of naive CD4+ T cells sorted from blood. What this sample's cell subset or site label stands for: CD45RA+ positively selected. The bases read TGTGCCACCAGCAAAAGAAAACAGGGAATTCATGAAAAACTGTTTTTT. Translation gives CATSKRKQGIHEKLFF.